This T cell receptor (beta chain) was recorded in a study of T cells in tuberculosis. V dropped 1 base and J dropped 5; count of bases not matched to a gene: 6. The germline V gene has CDR1 SGHTA and CDR2 FQGTGA. CDR3 length equals 15 residues. Repertoires were generated with immunoSEQ multiplex PCR, while TCRdb's copy carries only in-frame clones and drops some. The sample consists of under 35,000 clones, approximately 94% of them appearing once. J is TRBJ2-5 and V is TRBV7-3; TRBD2 agrees at 8 bases. This receptor was taken from a donor under 30 with latent tuberculosis or without tuberculosis infection. Sequenced input: PBMCs. CDR3 sequence reads: CASSLRAGDYETQYF. In DNA form, the CDR3 reads TGTGCCAGCAGCTTAAGAGCGGGAGACTACGAGACCCAGTACTTC.